This entry lists 10 T cell receptor beta chains sequenced from one sample in a study of shared clonotypes between healthy human individuals. The repertoire was sequenced with immunoSEQ multiplex PCR; TCRdb's copy has only in-frame clones and lacks some. The data contain approximately 2,300,000 clones, about nine tenths of them singletons. The specimen was naive CD4+ T cells from PBMCs. Noted subset: CD45RA+ positively selected. Receptors originate from a man aged 18-30 years in good health. Some clones in this sample may be carry-over from other donors' samples.

CDR3 in amino acids: CASSHPPGLAGGRDSYNEQFF. For the CDR3, the DNA is TGTGCCAGCAGCCATCCACCGGGACTAGCGGGAGGGCGGGACTCCTACAATGAGCAGTTCTTC. J is TRBJ2-1 and V is TRBV4-2; TRBD2 agrees at 16 bases. This CDR3 contains 21 residues. Losses at the gene ends were 3 bases for V and 0 bases for J; bases not matched to a gene: 11. In germline, CDR1 is LGHNA, CDR2 YNFKEQ.

Turning to this clone: It may be a read error: a sequence one base away is much more abundant. Other DNA sequences in this specimen translate into the identical CDR3. The rearrangement joins TRBV18 to TRBJ2-3; no reliable D call. V lost 6 bases, J lost 0 bases, and 4 bases lay in between. The V gene's germline CDR1 is KGHSH and CDR2 LQKENI. The CDR3 has 12 amino acids. The CDR3 spells CASSPSTDTQYF. As DNA, the CDR3 is TGTGCCAGCTCTCCTAGCACAGATACGCAGTATTTT. The variable domain in full, with the rest retrieved from reference TRBV18 and TRBJ2-3, is NAGVMQNPRHLVRRRGQEARLRCSPMKGHSHVYWYRQLPEEGLKFMVYLQKENIIDESGMPKERFSAEFPKEGPSILRIQQVVRGDSAAYFCASSPSTDTQYFGPGTRLTVL.

This clone has a single count. The chain has TRBV19 and TRBJ2-2; 12 bases are a match to TRBD2. In germline, CDR1 is LNHDA, CDR2 SQIVND (reference sequence). CDR3 size: 16 residues. V trimming: 3 bases; J trimming: 3 bases; junction bases outside the gene matches: 2. The CDR3, as DNA: TGTGCCAGTAGTATCCCTAGCGGGAGGGACACCGGGGAGCTGTTTTTT. This translates into CASSIPSGRDTGELFF.

The J gene is TRBJ1-1, the V gene TRBV1. TRBV1 is termed a pseudogene. CDR3 length: 15 amino acids. This chain's CDR3 is CTSRHAPGEVTEAFF. The CDR3 DNA reads TGCACCAGCAGACACGCCCCAGGGGAGGTCACTGAAGCTTTCTTT.

This clone has just one count. Other DNA sequences in the same sample also yield this CDR3. The chain carries TRBV7-2 and TRBJ2-1, with D possibly TRBD1 on 6 matching bases. This CDR3 has 12 amino acids. Germline CDR1 and CDR2: SGHTA and FQGNSA. The V end was cut by 5 bases, the J end by 7 bases, with 9 bases between. The CDR3, as DNA: TGTGCCAGCAGCCCTCAGGGGAATGAGCAGTTCTTC. Its protein product is CASSPQGNEQFF.

The chain uses TRBV9 and TRBJ2-1; D possibly corresponds to TRBD2 (6 bases). Per germline, CDR1 SGDLS and CDR2 YYNGEE. The CDR3 covers 17 residues. Trimming removed 4 bases at V and 9 bases at J, with 26 bases between. The DNA of the CDR3 is TGTGCCAGCAGCAATGGGGGTAGGGACCAGCGGAGGGGTGAGCAGTTCTTC. Amino acid sequence: CASSNGGRDQRRGEQFF. The full variable domain, in which reference TRBV9 and TRBJ2-1 provide the parts outside the CDR3, is DSGVTQTPKHLITATGQRVTLRCSPRSGDLSVYWYQQSLDQGLQFLIQYYNGEERAKGNILERFSAQQFPDLHSELNLSSLELGDSALYFCASSNGGRDQRRGEQFFGPGTRLTVL.

Note on this clone: The same CDR3 arises from other DNA sequences in this sample as well. The V gene is TRBV6-5, the J gene TRBJ1-4; D may be TRBD1 (5 bases). Trimming cost V 0 bases and J 7 bases, with 12 bases left between them. The germline V gene has CDR1 MNHEY and CDR2 SVGAGI. The CDR3 length is 15 residues. CDR3 in DNA: TGTGCCAGCAGTTACTCTGCAGGGAGAAGTGAAAAACTGTTTTTT. Encoded protein: CASSYSAGRSEKLFF.

The CDR3 loop reads CATYPVLPNTGELFF. CDR3 coding DNA: TGTGCCACCTACCCTGTGCTGCCTAACACCGGGGAGCTGTTTTTT. The chain uses TRBV28 and TRBJ2-2; D remains ambiguous. CDR1 is MDHEN and CDR2 is SYDVKM in the germline V gene. V dropped 10 bases and J dropped 2 bases, with 17 bases sitting between them. CDR3 length equals 15 residues.

The V and J genes are TRBV5-1 and TRBJ2-7; D is unresolved. The CDR3 has 12 residues. Germline assignment: CDR1 SGHRS and CDR2 YFSETQ. V shed 4 bases and J shed 4 bases, with 9 bases lying between them. In DNA, the CDR3 is TGCGCCAGCAGCGGAGAAAGTTACGAGCAGTACTTC. Translated: CASSGESYEQYF. The full variable domain, with the rest looked up from reference TRBV5-1 and TRBJ2-7, is KAGVTQTPRYLIKTRGQQVTLSCSPISGHRSVSWYQQTPGQGLQFLFEYFSETQRNKGNFPGRFSGRQFSNSRSEMNVSTLELGDSALYLCASSGESYEQYFGPGTRLTVT.

This chain links TRBV21-1 with TRBJ1-2; the table's D call TRBD1 went unverified against the DNA. TRBV21-1 is assigned pseudogene status. The CDR3 is made up of 13 amino acids. DNA for the CDR3: TGTGCCAGCAGTTGGGACACCAGCTATGGCTACACCTTC. Encoded protein: CASSWDTSYGYTF.